The T cell receptor beta chain described here comes from a study of T-cell memory formation after mild COVID-19. The overall study: Each donor largely had its own TCR clusters.

A word on this clonotype: Its antigen is unknown.

TCRdb itself ran the 5' RACE reads through MiXCR, one entry per CDR3 protein. Of about 400,000 distinct CDR3 sequences in the sample, 23% were seen once. Overall study findings and caveats: Certain responding clones were present in pre-infection memory, suggesting participation of cross-reactive memory. SARS-CoV-2 specificity of second-wave clones peaking day 37 was unconfirmed.

CDR1 is LNHDA and CDR2 is SQIVND in the germline V gene (reference sequence). V was cut by 3 bases and J by 3 bases, with 11 bases left in between. This CDR3 has 14 amino acids. This receptor was taken from an adult woman who had mild COVID-19 (a few samples of this study predate the infection). Cell type and time point are not known. The sample was PBMCs or a T cell subset sorted from them (not recorded which). The chain is built from TRBV19 and TRBJ2-5; D is unresolved. CDR3 coding DNA: TGTGCCAGTAGTATTGGTACACCAAAAGAGACCCAGTACTTC. Protein: CASSIGTPKETQYF.